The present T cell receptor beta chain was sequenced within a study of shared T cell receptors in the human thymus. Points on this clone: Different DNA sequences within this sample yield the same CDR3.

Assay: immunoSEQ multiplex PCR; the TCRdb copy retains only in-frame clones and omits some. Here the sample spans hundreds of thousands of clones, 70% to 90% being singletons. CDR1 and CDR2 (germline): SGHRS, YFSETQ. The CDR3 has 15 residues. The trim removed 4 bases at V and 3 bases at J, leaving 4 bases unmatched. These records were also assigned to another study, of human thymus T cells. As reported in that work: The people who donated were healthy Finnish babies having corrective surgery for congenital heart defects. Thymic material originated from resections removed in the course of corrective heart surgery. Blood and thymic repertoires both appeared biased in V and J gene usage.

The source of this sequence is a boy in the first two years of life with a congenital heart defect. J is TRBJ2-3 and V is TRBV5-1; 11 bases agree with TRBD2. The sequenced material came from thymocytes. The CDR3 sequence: CASSPTSGVTDTQYF. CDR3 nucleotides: TGCGCCAGCAGCCCGACTAGCGGGGTAACAGATACGCAGTATTTT.